These T cell receptor beta chains were read from a single sample in a study of Graves' ophthalmopathy and Graves' hyperthyroidism. TCRdb reprocessed the multiplex PCR reads with MiXCR, giving one entry per CDR3 protein. The sample has about 550,000 distinct CDR3 sequences, roughly 40% seen once. The specimen sequenced was peripheral blood or thyroid tissue (not recorded which). The source is an adult man with Graves' hyperthyroidism. The CDR3 runs from the conserved cysteine through the conserved F or W. D genes are given only for firm matches. Some rows mark clone size as missing; the rest say once, few, many or name a class of expanded clone.

>TRBV19|TRBJ1-3|many|-
TGTGCCAGCATCGATTCCCCGGGGGTCTCTGGAAACACCATATATTTT
CASIDSPGVSGNTIYF
>TRBV28|TRBJ2-7|few|TRBD1
TGTGCCAGCAGTTTATCCAGGGCAGGGGGCCCCTACGAGCAGTACTTC
CASSLSRAGGPYEQYF
>TRBV2|TRBJ2-7|many|-
TGTGCCAGCAGCGATAGCCGCCCCAGGCTAGCCTACGAGCAGTACTTC
CASSDSRPRLAYEQYF
>TRBV5-1|TRBJ2-7|many|TRBD2
TGCGCCAGCAGCTTGGAGGGACTAGACTTGGACGAGCAGTACTTC
CASSLEGLDLDEQYF
>TRBV10-2|TRBJ2-7|many|TRBD2
TGCGCCAGCAGTGAGTCCCCTAGCGGGAGTGACGAGCAGTACTTC
CASSESPSGSDEQYF
>TRBV19|TRBJ2-7|-|TRBD2
TGTGCCAGTAGAAGCGGGAGTGATTACAATGAGCAGTACTTC
CASRSGSDYNEQYF
>TRBV6-2/TRBV6-3|TRBJ1-4|-|TRBD1
TGTGCCAGCGGCCCGGGACAGAATAATGAAAAACTGTTTTTT
CASGPGQNNEKLFF
>TRBV19|TRBJ1-5|-|-
TGTGCCAGTATCTCCCGTCCAGGGGTGAGCAATCAGCCCCAGCATTTT
CASISRPGVSNQPQHF
>TRBV12-3/TRBV12-4|TRBJ1-5|many|-
TGTGCCAGCAGTTCTCAAATCAGGGAATATCAGCCCCAGCATTTT
CASSSQIREYQPQHF
>TRBV7-9|TRBJ2-3|once|-
TGCGCCAGCAGCTTGGTCGGGACTAGCACAGATACGCAGTATTTT
CASSLVGTSTDTQYF
>TRBV18|TRBJ1-1|few|-
TGTGCCAGCTCACCAAGACAGGTGGGCACTGAAGCTTTCTTT
CASSPRQVGTEAFF
>TRBV24-1|TRBJ1-1|many|-
TGTGCCACCAGTGATTTGAAGGGTAAAGCTTTCTTT
CATSDLKGKAFF
>TRBV2|TRBJ1-6|many|-
TGTGCCAGCAGTGATGACCGGAGCTCCTATAATTCACCCCTCCACTTT
CASSDDRSSYNSPLHF
>TRBV7-7|TRBJ2-3|-|TRBD1
TGTGCTAGCAGCAAGGGACAGGGAAACACAGATACGCAGTATTTT
CASSKGQGNTDTQYF
>TRBV19|TRBJ2-7|-|TRBD1
TGTGCCAGTAGTCCCAGGACAGGAGTTGTCACCTACGAGCAGTACTTC
CASSPRTGVVTYEQYF
>TRBV30|TRBJ2-2|once|-
TGTGCCTGGATACCGGGGAACGGCGGGGAGCTGTTTTTT
CAWIPGNGGELFF
>TRBV20-1|TRBJ1-5|many|-
TGCAGTGCTAGAGATCCCAGTTACAATCAGCCCCAGCATTTT
CSARDPSYNQPQHF
>TRBV7-2|TRBJ2-2|many|-
TGTGCCAGCAGCTTAGTTCTCACCGGGGAGCTGTTTTTT
CASSLVLTGELFF
>TRBV6-1|TRBJ2-7|-|TRBD1
TGTGCCAGCACGACCGGGACAGGGGGTAATGAGCAGTACTTC
CASTTGTGGNEQYF
>TRBV6-1|TRBJ2-5|many|TRBD2
TGTGCCAGCAGTGAAGGGCGGGGGCAAGAGACCCAGTACTTC
CASSEGRGQETQYF
>TRBV7-6|TRBJ1-3|many|-
TGTGCCAGCAGCTTAGCTCCCGGAAACACCATATATTTT
CASSLAPGNTIYF
>TRBV29-1|TRBJ2-7|-|TRBD1
TGCAGCGTTGGCGGGACAGGGGTATACAATGAGCAGTACTTC
CSVGGTGVYNEQYF
>TRBV7-6|TRBJ2-5|many|-
TGTGCCAGCAGCTCCCGATTTGGGGAGACCCAGTACTTC
CASSSRFGETQYF
>TRBV5-1|TRBJ2-7|-|-
TGCGCCAGCAGCTTGCCGGCGGGGAGCTCCTACGAGCAGTACTTC
CASSLPAGSSYEQYF
>TRBV5-6|TRBJ1-5|many|-
TGTGCCAGCAGCTTCAGGGGAAGCAATCAGCCCCAGCATTTT
CASSFRGSNQPQHF
>TRBV5-6|TRBJ1-2|many|-
TGTGCCAGCAGCTCGGTGGGGCAGGGGTTCTATGGCTACACCTTC
CASSSVGQGFYGYTF
>TRBV11-2|TRBJ2-3|few|-
TGTGCCAGCAGCTTAGATCTGATGGATACGCAGTATTTT
CASSLDLMDTQYF
>TRBV30|TRBJ1-6|few|TRBD1
TGTGCCTGGGGACAGGGAGCGTATTCACCCCTCCACTTT
CAWGQGAYSPLHF
>TRBV7-9|TRBJ1-2|-|-
TGTACCAGCAACTTGCCAGGGAGGGACTATGGCTACACCTTC
CTSNLPGRDYGYTF
>TRBV6-5|TRBJ1-4|-|-
TGTGCCAGCAGTGAAGGGATCAGCCGGAAGAATGAAAAACTGTTTTTT
CASSEGISRKNEKLFF
>TRBV7-6|TRBJ2-5|many|-
TGTGCCAGCAGCTTATTAATGGGCCAAGAGACCCAGTACTTC
CASSLLMGQETQYF
>TRBV7-2|TRBJ2-3|once|TRBD2
TGTGCCAGCAGCTTAGGTCTTGGCGGGGGAGCCGGGCAGCAGTATTTT
CASSLGLGGGAGQQYF
>TRBV6-5|TRBJ1-1|many|-
TGTGCCAGCAGTTATGGGCTTCTCGGCATGGGAGCTTTCTTT
CASSYGLLGMGAFF
>TRBV10-3|TRBJ2-7|many|-
TGTGCCATCAGTGGAGGAGGGACAACCTACGAGCAGTACTTC
CAISGGGTTYEQYF
>TRBV24-1|TRBJ2-1|-|-
TGTGCCACCAGTGACCCCCGATTGACCTACAATGAGCAGTTCTTC
CATSDPRLTYNEQFF
>TRBV20-1|TRBJ1-3|-|-
TGCAGTGCTAGGGGACCCGTGGGACGGGCCCACTCTGGAAACACCATATATTTT
CSARGPVGRAHSGNTIYF
>TRBV4-1|TRBJ2-5|many|-
TGCGCCAGCAGCCAAGTAAGGGGGCAAGAGACCCAGTACTTC
CASSQVRGQETQYF
>TRBV18|TRBJ2-7|few|TRBD1
TGTGCCAGCTCACCAAATGGACAGGGCATCTACGAGCAGTACTTC
CASSPNGQGIYEQYF
>TRBV4-1|TRBJ2-2|many|-
TGCGCCAGCAGCCAAGTTGGTCACGGGGAGCTGTTTTTT
CASSQVGHGELFF
>TRBV5-8|TRBJ1-1|-|TRBD1
TGTGCCAGCAGATTACCGGGACAGGGGCTGGGTGCTTTCTTT
CASRLPGQGLGAFF
>TRBV30|TRBJ1-6|few|-
TGTGCCTGGAGTACCCGCGGGGGAGGAGGATCACCCCTCCACTTT
CAWSTRGGGGSPLHF
>TRBV7-9|TRBJ1-5|many|-
TGTGCCAGCAGCTTAGGGCCGGAGCCCCAGCATTTT
CASSLGPEPQHF
>TRBV20-1|TRBJ2-7|many|-
TGCAGTGCTAGTTGGGGGGCGCACGAGCAGTACTTC
CSASWGAHEQYF
>TRBV6-9|TRBJ2-7|few|TRBD1
TGTGCCAGCAGTCCAAGGACAGGGGGCAGGTACTTC
CASSPRTGGRYF
>TRBV7-3|TRBJ1-1|many|-
TGTGCCAGCAACTTCTTACGAGGGCCGGTAGCCGAAGAAGCTTTCTTT
CASNFLRGPVAEEAFF
>TRBV19|TRBJ2-7|many|TRBD1
TGTGCCAGTAGTATCGGTTTAGGGACAGGGGGCTACGAGCAGTACTTC
CASSIGLGTGGYEQYF
>TRBV25-1|TRBJ2-7|many|-
TGTGCCAGCAGTGATTCAGGTGCCTACGAGCAGTACTTC
CASSDSGAYEQYF
>TRBV10-2|TRBJ2-2|-|-
TGCGCCAGCAGTGAGGACAGCCAAGTGGTGTACACCGGGGAGCTGTTTTTT
CASSEDSQVVYTGELFF
>TRBV2|TRBJ2-7|many|TRBD2
TGTGCCAGCAGTGTTGATAGCGGGATTAACTACGAGCAGTACTTC
CASSVDSGINYEQYF
>TRBV29-1|TRBJ2-2|many|-
TGCAGCGTTAGGACACATTACACCGGGGAGCTGTTTTTT
CSVRTHYTGELFF
>TRBV2|TRBJ1-2|many|-
TGTGCCAGCAGTGAAGTTGGGAGGGCAGGGGAGAACTATGGCTACACCTTC
CASSEVGRAGENYGYTF
>TRBV12-3/TRBV12-4|TRBJ1-1|few|TRBD1
TGTGCCAGCAGCCCGCCCCAGGGGGCCACTGAAGCTTTCTTT
CASSPPQGATEAFF
>TRBV7-6|TRBJ2-2|many|-
TGTGCCAGCAGCTACTACCCCGGGACTCGGGCCGGGGAGCTGTTTTTT
CASSYYPGTRAGELFF
>TRBV7-3|TRBJ2-2|-|-
TGTGCCAGCAGAGATGCCCTAGCGAACACCGGGGAGCTGTTTTTT
CASRDALANTGELFF
>TRBV5-1|TRBJ1-5|many|-
TGCGCCAGCAGCTTGAGACAATATAGCAATCAGCCCCAGCATTTT
CASSLRQYSNQPQHF
>TRBV27|TRBJ2-7|-|-
TGTGCCAGCAGCGGGGGACTGGGTTCCGGCGAGCAGTACTTC
CASSGGLGSGEQYF
>TRBV5-1|TRBJ1-2|-|-
TGCGCCAGCAGCTTGTACTCCGGGACCGGTGGCTACACCTTC
CASSLYSGTGGYTF